The TCR beta chain under discussion was sequenced for a study of cytomegalovirus exposure and HLA in healthy donors. Findings and caveats of the study: Three CMV-associated chains proved CMV antigen-specific in vitro. Earlier findings revealed that most TCR beta V segments proved productive either about 87% or about 30% of the time.

Per the germline V gene, CDR1 is PRHDT and CDR2 is FYEKMQ (reference sequence). CDR3 size: 9 residues. V was clipped by 4 bases and J by 12 bases, with 6 bases between them. Use of 60 Vbeta and 13 Jbeta primers characterized the PCR. The method was immunoSEQ multiplex PCR; TCRdb's version includes in-frame clones alone and lacks a portion of them. The sample includes 65,000 to 95,000 clones. To note about this clone: The antigen is undetermined.

The donors (healthy individuals) were bone marrow donors. Nominally healthy donors were sampled, though unrecorded immune exposures were likely. Sequencing was performed on PBMCs. The V call is TRBV13, the J call TRBJ1-2; D not certain. This sequence was found in a man aged 25-40 years in good health and CMV-seronegative. CDR3 loop: CASSWPHTF. CDR3 nucleotide sequence: TGTGCCAGCAGCTGGCCCCACACCTTC.